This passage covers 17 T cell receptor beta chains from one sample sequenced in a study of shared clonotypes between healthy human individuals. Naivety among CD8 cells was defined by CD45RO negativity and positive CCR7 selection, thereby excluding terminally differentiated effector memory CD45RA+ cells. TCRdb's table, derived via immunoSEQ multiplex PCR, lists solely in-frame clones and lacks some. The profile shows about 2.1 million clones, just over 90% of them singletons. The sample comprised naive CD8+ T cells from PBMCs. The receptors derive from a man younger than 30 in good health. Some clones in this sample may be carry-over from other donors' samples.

In nucleotides, the CDR3 is TGTGCCAGCAGTGAGAGGGGCAAAATCCAAGAGACCCAGTACTTC. Its translation: CASSERGKIQETQYF. The chain recombines TRBV2 with TRBJ2-5; D may match TRBD1 or TRBD2 (5 bases each). This CDR3 has 15 amino acids. CDR1 SNHLY and CDR2 FYNNEI come from the germline V gene. The V gene lost 3 bases and the J gene lost 1 base, with 12 bases spanning the gap.

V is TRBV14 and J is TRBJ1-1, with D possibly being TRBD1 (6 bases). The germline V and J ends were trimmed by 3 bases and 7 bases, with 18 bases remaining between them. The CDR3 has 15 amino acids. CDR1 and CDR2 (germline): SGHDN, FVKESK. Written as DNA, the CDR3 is TGTGCCAGCAGCCAGTTTTTATCAGGGGAAGATGAAGCTTTCTTT. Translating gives CASSQFLSGEDEAFF.

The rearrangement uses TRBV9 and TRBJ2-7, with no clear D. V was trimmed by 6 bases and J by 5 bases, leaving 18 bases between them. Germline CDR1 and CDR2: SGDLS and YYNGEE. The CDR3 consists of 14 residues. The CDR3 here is CASTISTRSDEQYF. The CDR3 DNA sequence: TGTGCCAGCACCATTTCGACGAGGAGCGACGAGCAGTACTTC.

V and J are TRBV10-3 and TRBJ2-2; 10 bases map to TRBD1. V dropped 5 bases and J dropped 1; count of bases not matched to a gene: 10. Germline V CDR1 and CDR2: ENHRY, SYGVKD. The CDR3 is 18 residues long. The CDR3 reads CAISPWTGGSVNTGELFF. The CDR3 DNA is TGTGCCATCAGTCCGTGGACAGGGGGGTCCGTGAACACCGGGGAGCTGTTTTTT.

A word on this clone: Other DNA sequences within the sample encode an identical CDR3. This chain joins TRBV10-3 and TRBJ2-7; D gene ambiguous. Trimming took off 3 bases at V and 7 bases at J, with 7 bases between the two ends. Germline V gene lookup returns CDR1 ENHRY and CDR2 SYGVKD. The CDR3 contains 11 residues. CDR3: CAISEGNEQYF. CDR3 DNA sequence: TGTGCCATCAGTGAAGGAAATGAGCAGTACTTC.

DNA for the CDR3: TGTGCCAGTAGTCCCCCCGGTCACCGGGGGAGTCGTCTAACCGACGAGCAGTACTTC. Translating gives CASSPPGHRGSRLTDEQYF. The chain has TRBV19 and TRBJ2-7; possible D gene TRBD2, 6 bases. Germline CDR1 LNHDA, CDR2 SQIVND (reference sequence). The V gene lost 5 bases and the J gene lost 5 bases, with 31 bases spanning the gap. The CDR3 covers 19 residues.

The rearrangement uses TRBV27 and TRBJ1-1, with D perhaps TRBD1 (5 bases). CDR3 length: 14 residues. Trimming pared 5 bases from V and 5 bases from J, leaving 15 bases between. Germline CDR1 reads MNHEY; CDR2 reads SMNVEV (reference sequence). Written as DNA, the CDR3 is TGTGCCAGCAGTCCACGGGGCGGAGGAACTGAAGCTTTCTTT. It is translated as CASSPRGGGTEAFF.

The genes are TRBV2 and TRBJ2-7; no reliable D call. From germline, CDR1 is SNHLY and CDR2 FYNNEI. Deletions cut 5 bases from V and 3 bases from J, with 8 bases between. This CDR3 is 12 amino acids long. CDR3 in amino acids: CASSFAYYEQYF. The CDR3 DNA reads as TGTGCCAGCAGTTTCGCATACTACGAGCAGTACTTC.

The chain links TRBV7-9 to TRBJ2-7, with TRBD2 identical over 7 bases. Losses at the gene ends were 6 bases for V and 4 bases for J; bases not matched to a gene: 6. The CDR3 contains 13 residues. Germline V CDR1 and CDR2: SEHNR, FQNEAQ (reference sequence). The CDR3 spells CASRPILAYEQYF. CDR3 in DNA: TGTGCCAGCAGACCAATACTAGCGTACGAGCAGTACTTC.

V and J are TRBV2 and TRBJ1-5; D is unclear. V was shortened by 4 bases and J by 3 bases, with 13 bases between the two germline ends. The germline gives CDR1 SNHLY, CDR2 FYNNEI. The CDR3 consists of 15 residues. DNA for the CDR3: TGTGCCAGCAGTGGAGGTCCAGGCGTCAATCAGCCCCAGCATTTT. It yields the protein CASSGGPGVNQPQHF.

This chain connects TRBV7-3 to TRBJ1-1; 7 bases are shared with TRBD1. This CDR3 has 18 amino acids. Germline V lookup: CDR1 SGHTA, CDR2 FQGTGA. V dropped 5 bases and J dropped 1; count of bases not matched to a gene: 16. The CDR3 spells CASSRSRISTGENTEAFF. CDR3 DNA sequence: TGTGCCAGCAGCCGAAGCCGAATATCAACAGGGGAGAACACTGAAGCTTTCTTT.

CDR3: CSAEGGGFTYNEQFF. In DNA form, the CDR3 reads TGCAGCGCTGAGGGAGGGGGGTTTACCTACAATGAGCAGTTCTTC. V gene TRBV29-1 combines with J gene TRBJ2-1, with D tentatively TRBD2 (7 bases). V shed 7 bases and J shed 2 bases, with 18 bases lying between them. The CDR3 loop spans 15 amino acids. Germline V gene sequence: CDR1 SQVTM, CDR2 ANQGSEA.

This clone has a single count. This CDR3 is CASSQVAGRSSYEQYF. CDR3 nucleotide sequence: TGCGCCAGCAGCCAAGTGGCGGGCCGTAGCTCCTACGAGCAGTACTTC. The V and J genes are TRBV4-1 and TRBJ2-7; perhaps TRBD2 as D (5 bases). CDR3 size: 16 residues. Germline CDR1 is MGHRA and CDR2 is YSYEKL. V was shortened by 1 base and J by 0 bases, with 13 bases between the two germline ends.

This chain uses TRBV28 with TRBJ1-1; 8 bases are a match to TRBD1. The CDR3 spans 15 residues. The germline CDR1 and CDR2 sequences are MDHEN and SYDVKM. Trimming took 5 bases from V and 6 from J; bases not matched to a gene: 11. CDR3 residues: CASSLIHLQGAEAFF. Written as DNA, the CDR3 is TGTGCCAGCAGTCTGATCCACCTACAGGGGGCTGAAGCTTTCTTT.

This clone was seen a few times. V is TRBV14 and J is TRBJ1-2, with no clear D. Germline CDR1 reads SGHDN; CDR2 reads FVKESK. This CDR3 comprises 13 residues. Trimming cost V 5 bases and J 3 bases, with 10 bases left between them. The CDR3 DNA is TGTGCCAGCAGCGGATCAAGGGACTATGGCTACACCTTC. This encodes CASSGSRDYGYTF.

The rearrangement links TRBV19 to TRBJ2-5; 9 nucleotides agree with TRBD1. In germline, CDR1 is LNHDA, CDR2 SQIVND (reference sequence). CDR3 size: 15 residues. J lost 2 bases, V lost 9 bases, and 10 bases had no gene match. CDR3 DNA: TGTGCCAGCAGCCCCATCGGACAGGGGCAAGAGACCCAGTACTTC. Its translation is CASSPIGQGQETQYF.

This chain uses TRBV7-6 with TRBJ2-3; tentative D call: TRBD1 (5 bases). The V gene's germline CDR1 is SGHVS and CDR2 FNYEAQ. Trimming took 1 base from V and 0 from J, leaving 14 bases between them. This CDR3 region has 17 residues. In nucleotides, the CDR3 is TGTGCCAGCAGCTTAGTAATCATTCGACAGAGCACAGATACGCAGTATTTT. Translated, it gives CASSLVIIRQSTDTQYF. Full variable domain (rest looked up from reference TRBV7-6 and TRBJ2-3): GAGVSQSPRYKVTKRGQDVALRCDPISGHVSLYWYRQALGQGPEFLTYFNYEAQQDKSGLPNDRFSAERPEGSISTLTIQRTEQRDSAMYRCASSLVIIRQSTDTQYFGPGTRLTVL.